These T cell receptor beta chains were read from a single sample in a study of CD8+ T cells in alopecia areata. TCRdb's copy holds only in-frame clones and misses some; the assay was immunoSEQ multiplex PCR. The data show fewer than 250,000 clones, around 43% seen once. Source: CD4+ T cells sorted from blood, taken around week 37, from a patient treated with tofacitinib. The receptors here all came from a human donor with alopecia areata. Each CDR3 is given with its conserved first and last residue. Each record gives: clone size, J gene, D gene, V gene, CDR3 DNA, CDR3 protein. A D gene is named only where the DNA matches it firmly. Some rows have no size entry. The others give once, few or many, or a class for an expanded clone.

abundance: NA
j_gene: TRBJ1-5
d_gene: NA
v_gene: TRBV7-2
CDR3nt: TGTGCCAGCAGTCGGACAGCCAATCAGCCCCAGCATTTT
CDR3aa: CASSRTANQPQHF

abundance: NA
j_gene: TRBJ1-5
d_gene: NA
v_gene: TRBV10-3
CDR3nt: TGTGCCATCAGTGAGGGACTCCTTGAGATCAATCAGCCCCAGCATTTT
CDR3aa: CAISEGLLEINQPQHF

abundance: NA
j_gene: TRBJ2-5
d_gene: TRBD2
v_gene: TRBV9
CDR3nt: TGTGCCAGCAGCTTCGGGGGGAGTCAAGAGACCCAGTACTTC
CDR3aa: CASSFGGSQETQYF

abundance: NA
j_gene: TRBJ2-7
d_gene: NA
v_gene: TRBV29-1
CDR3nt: TGCAGCGTTGCGCCGGGTCCCTACGAGCAGTACTTC
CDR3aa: CSVAPGPYEQYF

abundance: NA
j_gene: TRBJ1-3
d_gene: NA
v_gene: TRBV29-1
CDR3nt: TGCAGCGTTGAAGCCGGAAACACCATATATTTT
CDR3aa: CSVEAGNTIYF

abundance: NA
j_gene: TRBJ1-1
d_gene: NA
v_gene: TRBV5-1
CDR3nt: TGCGCCAGTGCTTTCGGCAACACTGAAGCTTTCTTT
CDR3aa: CASAFGNTEAFF

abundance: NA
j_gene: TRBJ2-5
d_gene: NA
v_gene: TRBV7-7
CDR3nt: TGTGCCAGCAGCTTTGAGGGGAAGACCCAGTACTTC
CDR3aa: CASSFEGKTQYF

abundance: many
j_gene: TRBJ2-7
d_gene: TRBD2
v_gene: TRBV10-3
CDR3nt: TGTGCCATCAGTGTTGCGGGAGGGCTATACGAGCAGTACTTC
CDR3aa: CAISVAGGLYEQYF

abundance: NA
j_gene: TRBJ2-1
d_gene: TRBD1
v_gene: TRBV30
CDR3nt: TGTGCCTGGAGTGCGGACAGGGAAATGAATGAGCAGTTCTTC
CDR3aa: CAWSADREMNEQFF

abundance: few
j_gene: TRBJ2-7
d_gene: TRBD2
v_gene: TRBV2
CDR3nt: TGTGCCAGCAGTGAAAGGACTAGCGGCTCCTACGAGCAGTACTTC
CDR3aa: CASSERTSGSYEQYF

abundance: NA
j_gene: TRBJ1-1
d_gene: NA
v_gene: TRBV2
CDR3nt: TGTGCCAGCGGGACGGTCGGCAATGAAGCTTTCTTT
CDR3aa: CASGTVGNEAFF

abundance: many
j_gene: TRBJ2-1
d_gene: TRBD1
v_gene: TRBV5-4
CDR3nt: TGTGCCAGCAGCCGGGACAGGGGATTAGATGAGCAGTTCTTC
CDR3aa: CASSRDRGLDEQFF

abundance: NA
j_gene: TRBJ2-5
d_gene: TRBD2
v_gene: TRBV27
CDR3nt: TGTGCCAGCAGTTTATTCGGGAGGATCCAAGAGACCCAGTACTTC
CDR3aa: CASSLFGRIQETQYF

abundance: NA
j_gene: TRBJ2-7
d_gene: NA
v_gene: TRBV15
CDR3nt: TGTGCCACCAGCAGAGAGCCGGGTAAAACGTCCTACGAGCAGTACTTC
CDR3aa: CATSREPGKTSYEQYF

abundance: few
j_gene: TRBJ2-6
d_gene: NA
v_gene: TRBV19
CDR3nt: TGTGCCAGTAGTATAGCGGGGTATGGCTCTGGGGCCAACGTCCTGACTTTC
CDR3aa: CASSIAGYGSGANVLTF

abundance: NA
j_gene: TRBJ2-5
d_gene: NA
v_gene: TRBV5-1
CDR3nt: TGCGCCAGCAGCCCCGGGAGCTACCAAGAGACCCAGTACTTC
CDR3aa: CASSPGSYQETQYF

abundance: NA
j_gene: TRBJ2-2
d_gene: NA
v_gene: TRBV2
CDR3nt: TGTGCCAGCCTATCAGGGACTAACACCGGGGAGCTGTTTTTT
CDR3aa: CASLSGTNTGELFF

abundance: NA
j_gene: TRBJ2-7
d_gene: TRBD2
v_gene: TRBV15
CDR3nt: TGTGCCACCAGCAGAAGATCCGGGACTAGCTACGAGCAGTACTTC
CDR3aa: CATSRRSGTSYEQYF

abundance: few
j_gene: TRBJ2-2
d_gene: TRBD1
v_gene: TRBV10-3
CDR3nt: TGTGCCATCAGTGCCATTGACAGGGGGGAAACCGGGGAGCTGTTTTTT
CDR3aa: CAISAIDRGETGELFF

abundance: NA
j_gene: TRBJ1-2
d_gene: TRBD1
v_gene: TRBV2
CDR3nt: TGTGCCAGCAGTCGCCGGACAGGGGACTATGGCTACACCTTC
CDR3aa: CASSRRTGDYGYTF

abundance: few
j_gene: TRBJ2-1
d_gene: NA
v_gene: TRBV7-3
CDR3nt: TGTGCCAGCAGCCGGACCAGGGACAATGAGCAGTTCTTC
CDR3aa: CASSRTRDNEQFF

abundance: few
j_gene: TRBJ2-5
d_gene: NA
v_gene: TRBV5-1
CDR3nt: TGCGCCAGCAGCTTATCCGGGACCCTGCAAGAGACCCAGTACTTC
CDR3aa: CASSLSGTLQETQYF